The present TCR beta chain was sequenced within a study of T cells expressing NK-cell markers. Whole-study context: Eight donors were sequenced, of whom seven were HCMV-seropositive, while the remaining one was HCMV-seronegative.

TCRdb re-called the 5' RACE reads and gives one entry per CDR3 protein, without DNA. The repertoire table contains 440,000 or so distinct CDR3 sequences. The length of the CDR3 is 15 residues. This TCR derives from a woman between 18 and 70 years old in good health. Sequencing was performed on blood T cells: a sorted CD56 or NKG2C T cell subset, CD4+ or CD8+ T cells, or bulk PBMC T cells (not recorded which). This chain links TRBV12-3 or TRBV12-4 with TRBJ1-5; TCRdb returns TRBD1, unconfirmable since there is no DNA. This chain's CDR3 is CASTPSGDLNQPQHF.